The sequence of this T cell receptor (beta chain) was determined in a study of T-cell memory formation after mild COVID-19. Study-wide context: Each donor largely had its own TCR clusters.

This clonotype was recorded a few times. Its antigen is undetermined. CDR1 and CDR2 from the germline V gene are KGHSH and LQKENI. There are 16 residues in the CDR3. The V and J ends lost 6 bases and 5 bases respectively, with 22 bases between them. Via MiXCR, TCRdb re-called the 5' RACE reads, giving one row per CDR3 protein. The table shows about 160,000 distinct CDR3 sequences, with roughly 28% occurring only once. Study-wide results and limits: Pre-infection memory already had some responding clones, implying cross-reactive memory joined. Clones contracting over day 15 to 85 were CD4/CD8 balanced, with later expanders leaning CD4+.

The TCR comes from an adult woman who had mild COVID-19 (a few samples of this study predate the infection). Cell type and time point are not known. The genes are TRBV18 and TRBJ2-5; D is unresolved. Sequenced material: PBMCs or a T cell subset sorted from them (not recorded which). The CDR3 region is CASSLQEELISETQYF. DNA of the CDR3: TGTGCCAGCTCGCTCCAAGAGGAACTGATCTCCGAGACCCAGTACTTC.